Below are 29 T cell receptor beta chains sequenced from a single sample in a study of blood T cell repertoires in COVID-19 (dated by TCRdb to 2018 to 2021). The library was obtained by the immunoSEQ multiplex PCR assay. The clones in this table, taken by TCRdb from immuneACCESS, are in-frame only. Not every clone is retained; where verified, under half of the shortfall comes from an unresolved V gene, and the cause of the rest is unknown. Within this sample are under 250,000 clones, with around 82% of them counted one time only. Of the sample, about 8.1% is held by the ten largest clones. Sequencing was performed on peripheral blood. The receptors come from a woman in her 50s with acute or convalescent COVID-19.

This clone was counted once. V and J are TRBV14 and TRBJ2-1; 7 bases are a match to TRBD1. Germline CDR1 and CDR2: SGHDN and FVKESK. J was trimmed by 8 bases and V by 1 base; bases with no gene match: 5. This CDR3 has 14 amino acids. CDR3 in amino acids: CASSQVQGLDEQFF. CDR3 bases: TGTGCCAGCAGCCAAGTACAGGGGCTGGATGAGCAGTTCTTC.

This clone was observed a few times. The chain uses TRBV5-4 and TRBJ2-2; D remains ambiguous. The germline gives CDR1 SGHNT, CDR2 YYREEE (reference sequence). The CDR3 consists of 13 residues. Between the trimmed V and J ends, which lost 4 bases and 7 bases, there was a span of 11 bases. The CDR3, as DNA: TGTGCCAGCAGCCAGGAAGAAGACGGGGAGCTGTTTTTT. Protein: CASSQEEDGELFF.

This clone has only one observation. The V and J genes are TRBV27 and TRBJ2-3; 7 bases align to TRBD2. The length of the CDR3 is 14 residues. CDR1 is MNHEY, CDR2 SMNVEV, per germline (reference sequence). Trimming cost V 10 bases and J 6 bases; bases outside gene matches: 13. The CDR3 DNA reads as TGTGCCACCAGGGAGGGAGGGGCGGCCGATACGCAGTATTTT. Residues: CATREGGAADTQYF.

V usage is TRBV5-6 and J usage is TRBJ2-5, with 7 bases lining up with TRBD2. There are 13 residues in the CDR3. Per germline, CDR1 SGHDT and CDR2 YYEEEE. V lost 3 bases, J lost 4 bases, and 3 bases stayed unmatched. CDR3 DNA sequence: TGTGCCAGCAGCTGGGGGGAGGGAGAGACCCAGTACTTC. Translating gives CASSWGEGETQYF.

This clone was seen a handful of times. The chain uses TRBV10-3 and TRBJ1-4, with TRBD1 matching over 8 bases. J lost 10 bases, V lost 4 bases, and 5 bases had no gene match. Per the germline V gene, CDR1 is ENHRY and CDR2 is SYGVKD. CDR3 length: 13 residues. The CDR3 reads CAISGQGAGKLFF. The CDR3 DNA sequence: TGTGCCATCAGTGGGCAGGGGGCGGGAAAACTGTTTTTT.

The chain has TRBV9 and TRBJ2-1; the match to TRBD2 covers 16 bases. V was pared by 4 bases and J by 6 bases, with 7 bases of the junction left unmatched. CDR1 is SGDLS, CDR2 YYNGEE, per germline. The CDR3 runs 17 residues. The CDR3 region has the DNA TGTGCCAGCAGCCCAGGGACTAGCGGGAGGGCGGGCAATGAGCAGTTCTTC. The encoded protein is CASSPGTSGRAGNEQFF.

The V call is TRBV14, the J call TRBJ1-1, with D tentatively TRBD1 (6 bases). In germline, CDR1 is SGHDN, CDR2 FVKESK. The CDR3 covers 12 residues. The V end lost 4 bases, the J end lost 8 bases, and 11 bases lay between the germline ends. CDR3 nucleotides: TGTGCCAGCAGCCCGCGAGGGGGAGAAGCTTTCTTT. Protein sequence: CASSPRGGEAFF.

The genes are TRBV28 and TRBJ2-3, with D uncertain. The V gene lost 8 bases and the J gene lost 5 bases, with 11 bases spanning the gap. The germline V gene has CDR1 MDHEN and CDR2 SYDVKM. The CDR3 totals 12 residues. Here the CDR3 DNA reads TGTGCCAGCGGCACAGTTTTAGATACGCAGTATTTT. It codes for CASGTVLDTQYF.

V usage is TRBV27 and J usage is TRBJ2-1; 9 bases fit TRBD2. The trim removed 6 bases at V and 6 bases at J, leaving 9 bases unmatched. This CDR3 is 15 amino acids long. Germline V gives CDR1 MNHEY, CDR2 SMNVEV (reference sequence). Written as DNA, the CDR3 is TGTGCCAGCAGCCCTTTAGCGGGAGACCGCAATGAGCAGTTCTTC. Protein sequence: CASSPLAGDRNEQFF.

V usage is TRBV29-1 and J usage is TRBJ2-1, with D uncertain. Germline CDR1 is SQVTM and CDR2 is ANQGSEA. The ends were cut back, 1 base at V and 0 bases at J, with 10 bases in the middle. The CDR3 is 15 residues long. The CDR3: CSVEGARDSYNEQFF. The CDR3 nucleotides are TGCAGCGTTGAAGGAGCGAGAGACTCCTACAATGAGCAGTTCTTC.

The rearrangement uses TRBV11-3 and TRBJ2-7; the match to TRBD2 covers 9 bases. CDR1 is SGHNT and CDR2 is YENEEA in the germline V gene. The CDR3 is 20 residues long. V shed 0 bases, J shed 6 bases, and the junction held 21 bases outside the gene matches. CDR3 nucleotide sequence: TGTGCCAGCAGCTTAGATTTTTTGGCTAGCGGGATCCGTTCGTTCGGCGAGCAGTACTTC. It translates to CASSLDFLASGIRSFGEQYF.

CDR3 sequence (DNA): TGTGCCAGCAGTTTCGGCGGCAGGGGGATGGGTGGGGCCAACGTCCTGACTTTC. It codes for CASSFGGRGMGGANVLTF. V is TRBV28 and J is TRBJ2-6; 7 bases match TRBD1. J was trimmed by 3 bases and V by 3 bases; bases with no gene match: 11. CDR1 is MDHEN and CDR2 is SYDVKM in the germline V gene. The CDR3 is made up of 18 amino acids.

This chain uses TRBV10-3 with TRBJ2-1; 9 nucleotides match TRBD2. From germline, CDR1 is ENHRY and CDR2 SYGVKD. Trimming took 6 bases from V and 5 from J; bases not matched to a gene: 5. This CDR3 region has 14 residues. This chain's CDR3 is CAIRPGLANNEQFF. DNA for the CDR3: TGTGCCATCAGACCGGGACTAGCTAACAATGAGCAGTTCTTC.

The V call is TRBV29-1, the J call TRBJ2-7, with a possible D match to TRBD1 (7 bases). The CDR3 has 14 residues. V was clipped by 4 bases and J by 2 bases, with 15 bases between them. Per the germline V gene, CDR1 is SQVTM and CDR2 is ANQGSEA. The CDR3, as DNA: TGCAGCGTTGGGGTAGGGGGCGGGGCCTACGAGCAGTACTTC. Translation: CSVGVGGGAYEQYF.

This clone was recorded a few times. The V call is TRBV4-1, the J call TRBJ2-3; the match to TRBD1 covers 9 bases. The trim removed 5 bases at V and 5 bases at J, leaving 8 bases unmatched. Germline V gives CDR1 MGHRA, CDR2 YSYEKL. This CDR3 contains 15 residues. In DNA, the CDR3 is TGCGCCAGCAGCGCTCCGGGACAGGGAGTAGATACGCAGTATTTT. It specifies CASSAPGQGVDTQYF.

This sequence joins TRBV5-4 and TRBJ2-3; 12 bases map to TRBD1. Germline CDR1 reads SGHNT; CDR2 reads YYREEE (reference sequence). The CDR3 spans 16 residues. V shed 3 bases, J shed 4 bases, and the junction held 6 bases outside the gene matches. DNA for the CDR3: TGTGCCAGCAGCTCCAGGGGGACAGGGGGCGCAGATACGCAGTATTTT. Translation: CASSSRGTGGADTQYF.

The CDR3 is CGISRAGTANTGELFF. In DNA form, the CDR3 reads TGTGGTATATCGAGAGCGGGAACCGCGAACACCGGGGAGCTGTTTTTT. The rearrangement joins TRBV10-3 to TRBJ2-2; the match to TRBD2 covers 7 bases. Germline V CDR1 and CDR2: ENHRY, SYGVKD. This CDR3 spans 16 amino acids.

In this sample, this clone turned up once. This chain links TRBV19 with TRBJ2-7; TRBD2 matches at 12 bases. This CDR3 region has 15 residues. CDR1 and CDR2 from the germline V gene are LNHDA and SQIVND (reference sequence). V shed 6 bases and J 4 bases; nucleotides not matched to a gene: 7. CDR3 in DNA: TGTGCCAGTAGCGAACTAGCGGGAGGTCGGTACGAGCAGTACTTC. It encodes CASSELAGGRYEQYF.

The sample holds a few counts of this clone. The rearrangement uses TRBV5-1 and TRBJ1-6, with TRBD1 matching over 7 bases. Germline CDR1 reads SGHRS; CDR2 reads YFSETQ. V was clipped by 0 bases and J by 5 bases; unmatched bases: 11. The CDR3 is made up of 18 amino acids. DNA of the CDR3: TGCGCCAGCAGCTTGGTTGCCCCGACCGGGACAGATAATTCACCCCTCCACTTT. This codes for CASSLVAPTGTDNSPLHF. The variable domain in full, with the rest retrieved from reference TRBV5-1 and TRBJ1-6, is KAGVTQTPRYLIKTRGQQVTLSCSPISGHRSVSWYQQTPGQGLQFLFEYFSETQRNKGNFPGRFSGRQFSNSRSEMNVSTLELGDSALYLCASSLVAPTGTDNSPLHFGNGTRLTVT.

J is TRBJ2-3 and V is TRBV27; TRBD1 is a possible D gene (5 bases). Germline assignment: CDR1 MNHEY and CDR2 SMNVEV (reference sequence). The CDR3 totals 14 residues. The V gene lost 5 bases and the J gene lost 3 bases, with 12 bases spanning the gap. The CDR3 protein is CASSLDTQTDTQYF. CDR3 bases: TGTGCCAGCAGTCTGGACACCCAAACAGATACGCAGTATTTT.

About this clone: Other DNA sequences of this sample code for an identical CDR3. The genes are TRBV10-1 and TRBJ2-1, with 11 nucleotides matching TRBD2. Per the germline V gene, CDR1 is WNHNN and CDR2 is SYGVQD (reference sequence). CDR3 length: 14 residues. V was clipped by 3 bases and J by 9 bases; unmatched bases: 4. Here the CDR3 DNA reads TGCGCCAGCAGTGATGGACTAGCGGGCCCTGAGCAGTTCTTC. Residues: CASSDGLAGPEQFF.

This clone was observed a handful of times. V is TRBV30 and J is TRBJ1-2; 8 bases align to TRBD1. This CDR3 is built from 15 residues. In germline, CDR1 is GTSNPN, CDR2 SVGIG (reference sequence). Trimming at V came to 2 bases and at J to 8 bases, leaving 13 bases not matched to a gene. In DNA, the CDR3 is TGTGCCTGGAGTCTTGGAGCAGGGGGCGCGGAAGGCTACACCTTC. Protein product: CAWSLGAGGAEGYTF.

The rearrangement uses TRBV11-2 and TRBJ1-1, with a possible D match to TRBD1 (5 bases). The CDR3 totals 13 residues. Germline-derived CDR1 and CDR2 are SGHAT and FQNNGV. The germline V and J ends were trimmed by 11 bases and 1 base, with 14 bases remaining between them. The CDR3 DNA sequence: TGTGCCGGGTCCCGACAGCCGAACACTGAAGCTTTCTTT. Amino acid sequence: CAGSRQPNTEAFF.

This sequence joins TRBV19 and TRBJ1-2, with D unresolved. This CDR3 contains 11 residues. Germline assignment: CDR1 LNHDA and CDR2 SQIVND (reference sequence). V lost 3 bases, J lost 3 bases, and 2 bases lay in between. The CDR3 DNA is TGTGCCAGTAGTATCGACTATGGCTACACCTTC. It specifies CASSIDYGYTF.

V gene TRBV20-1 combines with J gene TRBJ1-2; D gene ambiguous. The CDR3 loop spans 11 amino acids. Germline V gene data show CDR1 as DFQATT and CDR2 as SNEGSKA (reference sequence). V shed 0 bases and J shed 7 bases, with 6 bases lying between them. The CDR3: CSARDQVGYTF. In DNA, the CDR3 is TGCAGTGCTAGAGATCAGGTTGGCTACACCTTC.

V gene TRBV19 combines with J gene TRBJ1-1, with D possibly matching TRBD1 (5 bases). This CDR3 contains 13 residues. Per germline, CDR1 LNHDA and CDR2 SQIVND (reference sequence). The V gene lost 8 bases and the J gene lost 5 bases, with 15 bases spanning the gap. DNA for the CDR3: TGTGCCAGTGGAAGAATCCAGGGTACTGAAGCTTTCTTT. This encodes CASGRIQGTEAFF.

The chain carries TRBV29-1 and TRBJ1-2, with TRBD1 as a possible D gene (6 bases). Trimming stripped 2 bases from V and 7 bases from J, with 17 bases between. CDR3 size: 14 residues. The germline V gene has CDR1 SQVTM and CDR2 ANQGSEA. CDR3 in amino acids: CSVENPGVAGGYTF. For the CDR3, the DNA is TGCAGCGTTGAAAACCCAGGGGTGGCTGGTGGCTACACCTTC. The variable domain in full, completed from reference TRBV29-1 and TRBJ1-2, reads SAVISQKPSRDICQRGTSLTIQCQVDSQVTMMFWYRQQPGQSLTLIATANQGSEATYESGFVIDKFPISRPNLTFSTLTVSNMSPEDSSIYLCSVENPGVAGGYTFGSGTRLTVV.

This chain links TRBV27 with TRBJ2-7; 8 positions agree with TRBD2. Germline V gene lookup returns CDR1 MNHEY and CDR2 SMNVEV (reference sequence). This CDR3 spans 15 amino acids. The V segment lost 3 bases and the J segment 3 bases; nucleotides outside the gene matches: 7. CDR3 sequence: CASSFRSGGYYEQYF. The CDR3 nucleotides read TGTGCCAGCAGTTTTCGGAGCGGGGGATACTACGAGCAGTACTTC.

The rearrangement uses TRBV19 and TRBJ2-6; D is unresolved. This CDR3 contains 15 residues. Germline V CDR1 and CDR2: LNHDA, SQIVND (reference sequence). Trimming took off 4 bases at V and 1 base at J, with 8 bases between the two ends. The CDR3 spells CASSTTISGANVLTF. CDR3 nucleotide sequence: TGTGCCAGTAGTACCACTATATCTGGGGCCAACGTCCTGACTTTC.